The present TCR beta chain was sequenced within a study of beta chain features in type 1 diabetes. Reverse transcription of all isolated RNA meant that expressed TCRB transcripts were sequenced. TCRdb's table, derived via immunoSEQ multiplex PCR, lists solely in-frame clones and lacks some. Among roughly 38,000 clones listed, approximately 61% were seen once. CD4+ naive, central memory, regulatory and stem cell-like memory subsets were isolated by sorting on CD45RO/CCR7/CD25/CD127/CD95/CD27. Germline V gene sequence: CDR1 SGHRS, CDR2 YFSETQ. This CDR3 is 14 amino acids long. The germline V and J ends were trimmed by 4 bases and 3 bases, with 14 bases remaining between them. Study-wide points: Lower insertion and higher deletion counts appeared at VDJ junctions in type 1 diabetes patients. Shorter TCRB CDR3s, moderately but significantly so, marked every one of the four CD4+ subsets in Type 1 diabetes patients.

A few counts support this clone. Its specificity is unknown. Sequencing input: Tregs from blood. The sequence came from a man aged 25 to 45 with type 1 diabetes. Some clones in this sample may be carry-over from other donors' samples. The V and J genes are TRBV5-1 and TRBJ2-7; tentatively, D is TRBD1 (6 bases). The CDR3 region has the DNA TGCGCCAGCAGCCAAGGGGGAACCAACTACGAGCAGTACTTC. It translates to CASSQGGTNYEQYF. The full variable domain, in which reference TRBV5-1 and TRBJ2-7 provide the parts outside the CDR3, is KAGVTQTPRYLIKTRGQQVTLSCSPISGHRSVSWYQQTPGQGLQFLFEYFSETQRNKGNFPGRFSGRQFSNSRSEMNVSTLELGDSALYLCASSQGGTNYEQYFGPGTRLTVT.